This TCR beta chain derives from a study of beta chain features in type 1 diabetes. This CDR3 comprises 13 residues. Germline lookup yields CDR1 SGHTA and CDR2 FQGTGA. The V and J ends lost 2 bases and 4 bases respectively, with 8 bases between them. The investigators reverse transcribed all of the isolated RNA, so they sequenced expressed TCRB transcripts. Generated by immunoSEQ multiplex PCR, the TCRdb table keeps only in-frame clones and is missing some. The sample gives about 110,000 clones, approximately 37% of which show up once; around 0.07% is in the top ten. Sequences were obtained from stem cell memory CD4+ T cells from blood. The TCR originated in a young woman in good health. The rearrangement joins TRBV7-3 to TRBJ1-2; D not resolved. The CDR3 is CASSLPSVYGYTF. In DNA form, the CDR3 reads TGTGCCAGCAGCTTACCGTCCGTCTATGGCTACACCTTC.